Below, 14 T cell receptor beta chains from the same sample are listed, as sequenced in a study of radiotherapy plus CTLA-4 blockade in lung cancer. Some clones are missing from TCRdb's copy, which holds only in-frame ones; the method was immunoSEQ multiplex PCR. Of 130,000 or so clones listed, 90% are singletons. The specimen comprised peripheral blood, sampled from a patient treated with radiotherapy plus ipilimumab. The receptor set was obtained from a human donor with non-small cell lung cancer that progressed on radiotherapy plus ipilimumab.

The V call is TRBV5-1, the J call TRBJ2-2, with D perhaps TRBD1 or TRBD2 (6 bases each). The V gene's germline CDR1 is SGHRS and CDR2 YFSETQ. This CDR3 spans 15 amino acids. Deletions cut 4 bases from V and 4 bases from J, with 14 bases between. CDR3 DNA: TGCGCCAGCAGCCCGCTACAGGGAGGCACCGGGGAGCTGTTTTTT. Translation: CASSPLQGGTGELFF.

The chain couples TRBV7-6 to TRBJ2-6; the match to TRBD2 covers 8 bases. The length of the CDR3 is 18 residues. The V gene end was trimmed by 2 bases and the J gene end by 3 bases; junction bases not matched to a gene: 9. Germline V lookup: CDR1 SGHVS, CDR2 FNYEAQ. The CDR3 region is CASSLRTGGPGGANVLTF. Written as DNA, the CDR3 is TGTGCCAGCAGCTTAAGGACGGGAGGGCCAGGTGGGGCCAACGTCCTGACTTTC. Together with reference TRBV7-6 and TRBJ2-6, the CDR3 gives the full variable domain: GAGVSQSPRYKVTKRGQDVALRCDPISGHVSLYWYRQALGQGPEFLTYFNYEAQQDKSGLPNDRFSAERPEGSISTLTIQRTEQRDSAMYRCASSLRTGGPGGANVLTFGAGSRLTVL.

V is TRBV18 and J is TRBJ1-4, with TRBD1 as a possible D gene (5 bases). The CDR3 runs 15 residues. Trimming shortened V by 2 bases and J by 4 bases, and 11 bases separated the two germline ends. From germline, CDR1 is KGHSH and CDR2 LQKENI. The CDR3 spells CASSPGAGFNEKLFF. The CDR3 nucleotides read TGTGCCAGCTCACCAGGCGCAGGGTTTAATGAAAAACTGTTTTTT.

The chain couples TRBV7-9 to TRBJ2-2; D not certain. The CDR3 runs to 17 residues. From germline, CDR1 is SEHNR and CDR2 FQNEAQ (reference sequence). The V end lost 2 bases, the J end lost 6 bases, and 19 bases lay between the germline ends. The CDR3 region is CASSLNDGLGDAGELFF. The CDR3 nucleotides are TGTGCCAGCAGCTTAAATGATGGGCTAGGTGACGCCGGGGAGCTGTTTTTT.

The chain combines TRBV27 with TRBJ2-2; D ambiguous. Germline V gene data show CDR1 as MNHEY and CDR2 as SMNVEV (reference sequence). The CDR3 sequence is 12 residues long. V was cut by 1 base and J by 6 bases, with 3 bases left in between. The CDR3 region is CASSLLAGELFF. CDR3 in DNA: TGTGCCAGCAGTTTATTAGCCGGGGAGCTGTTTTTT.

The chain combines TRBV27 with TRBJ2-1; 12 positions agree with TRBD2. V was clipped by 1 base and J by 6 bases; unmatched bases: 4. The CDR3 spans 16 residues. Germline V gene sequence: CDR1 MNHEY, CDR2 SMNVEV (reference sequence). This chain's CDR3 is CASSLFRTSGANEQFF. The DNA for the CDR3 is TGTGCCAGCAGTTTATTCCGGACTAGCGGGGCCAATGAGCAGTTCTTC.

This clone was seen just once. This chain's CDR3 is CASKDRQIYNEQFF. CDR3 DNA: TGTGCCAGCAAGGATAGACAGATTTACAATGAGCAGTTCTTC. This chain uses TRBV2 with TRBJ2-1; D is possibly TRBD1 (5 bases). V was shortened by 7 bases and J by 4 bases, with 14 bases between the two germline ends. CDR3 length equals 14 residues. Germline assignment: CDR1 SNHLY and CDR2 FYNNEI.

This rearrangement joins TRBV5-1 to TRBJ1-1, with D unclear. Trimming shortened V by 0 bases and J by 6 bases, and 15 bases separated the two germline ends. CDR3 size: 15 residues. Germline CDR1 and CDR2: SGHRS and YFSETQ. The CDR3 sequence is CASSLEFVGIPEAFF. The DNA of the CDR3 is TGCGCCAGCAGCTTGGAGTTCGTCGGGATCCCTGAAGCTTTCTTT.

V usage is TRBV2 and J usage is TRBJ1-1; unclear D gene. This CDR3 region has 13 residues. Germline CDR1 reads SNHLY; CDR2 reads FYNNEI. V lost 4 bases to trimming and J lost 1 base, with 7 bases between them. CDR3 region: CASSALGNTEAFF. DNA for the CDR3: TGTGCCAGCAGTGCACTAGGGAACACTGAAGCTTTCTTT.

Only one count was recorded for this clone. This chain's CDR3 is CASSFFGGPYEQYF. CDR3 in DNA: TGTGCCAGCAGCTTTTTCGGGGGACCCTACGAGCAGTACTTC. The rearrangement links TRBV5-6 to TRBJ2-7; D possibly corresponds to TRBD2 (6 bases). This CDR3 spans 14 amino acids. Per the germline V gene, CDR1 is SGHDT and CDR2 is YYEEEE. Trimming removed 2 bases at V and 2 bases at J, with 11 bases between.

The chain employs TRBV4-1 and TRBJ1-5, with a possible D match to TRBD1 (6 bases). This CDR3 contains 15 residues. Germline CDR1 is MGHRA and CDR2 is YSYEKL. The V gene lost 4 bases and the J gene lost 3 bases, with 13 bases spanning the gap. CDR3 protein: CASSPLPGVNQPQHF. DNA for the CDR3: TGCGCCAGCAGCCCCCTGCCAGGGGTCAATCAGCCCCAGCATTTT.

The chain links TRBV10-2 to TRBJ1-4, with D unresolved. CDR3 size: 15 residues. Germline V CDR1 and CDR2: WSHSY, SAAADI. V lost 8 bases, J lost 4 bases, and 17 bases lay in between. This chain's CDR3 is CASGLSGGSNEKLFF. The CDR3 nucleotides read TGCGCCAGCGGCCTATCAGGCGGGAGTAATGAAAAACTGTTTTTT.

The chain recombines TRBV10-1 with TRBJ1-1, with unresolved D. V was cut by 7 bases and J by 3 bases, with 12 bases left in between. The CDR3 has 13 residues. CDR1 and CDR2 from the germline V gene are WNHNN and SYGVQD (reference sequence). The CDR3 coding sequence is TGCGCCAGCAAAAGCGGGCGGGACACTGAAGCTTTCTTT. Protein: CASKSGRDTEAFF.

About this clone: Relative to the germline gene, one junction end is altered; a read error may explain this. The chain is built from TRBV18 and TRBJ2-3; D ambiguous. Germline lookup yields CDR1 KGHSH and CDR2 LQKENI. The CDR3 is made up of 13 amino acids. CDR3 coding DNA: TGTGTCAGCTCACCATTCCCCACAGATACGCAGTATTTT. It specifies CVSSPFPTDTQYF.